This T cell receptor (beta chain) was obtained from a study of identifying expanded T cells in peripheral blood. Clones were sequenced by immunoSEQ multiplex PCR, and TCRdb holds only the in-frame ones, with some missing. In the table there are 60,000 or so clones, approximately 80% of which are singletons. Germline V gene sequence: CDR1 SGHTA, CDR2 FQGNSA. This CDR3 spans 14 amino acids. J lost 3 bases, V lost 6 bases, and 5 bases had no gene match. The sequenced sample was blood. The TCR originated in a person between 18 and 70 years old in good health. The rearrangement joins TRBV7-2 to TRBJ1-3, with TRBD1 matching 7 bases. CDR3 nucleotides: TGTGCCAGCAGACAGACAGGGCTTGGAAACACCATATATTTT. Translated, it gives CASRQTGLGNTIYF.